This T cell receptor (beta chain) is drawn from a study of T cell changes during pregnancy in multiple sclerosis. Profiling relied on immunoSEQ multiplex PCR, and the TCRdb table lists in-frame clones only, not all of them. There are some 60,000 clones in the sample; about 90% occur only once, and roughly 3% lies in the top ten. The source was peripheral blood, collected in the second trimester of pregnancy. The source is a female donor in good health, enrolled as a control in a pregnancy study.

The CDR3: CASSPLRTSGSPNEQFF. Written as DNA, the CDR3 is TGTGCCAGCAGTCCACTACGGACTAGCGGGAGTCCGAATGAGCAGTTCTTC. The chain is built from TRBV27 and TRBJ2-1, with 13 nucleotides matching TRBD2. Per the germline V gene, CDR1 is MNHEY and CDR2 is SMNVEV (reference sequence). V was pared by 5 bases and J by 7 bases, with 11 bases of the junction left unmatched. The CDR3 is 17 residues long.